The rows below give T cell receptor beta chains drawn from one sample of a study of CD8+ T cells in alopecia areata. Clones were sequenced by immunoSEQ multiplex PCR, and TCRdb holds only the in-frame ones, with some missing. Of 120,000 or so clones listed, roughly 58% are singletons. Sequenced here: CD8+ T cells sorted from blood, sampled at week 4, from a patient treated with tofacitinib. These TCRs come from a human donor with alopecia areata. CDR3s leave out the opening cysteine and the closing phenylalanine or tryptophan. The order of the fields is V gene, CDR3 protein.

V gene: TRBV7-9; CDR3 protein: ASSLTGDRELYGYT
V gene: TRBV30; CDR3 protein: AWSGSRRNTEAF
V gene: TRBV27; CDR3 protein: ASSSPGLIGSYNSPLH
V gene: TRBV29-1; CDR3 protein: SVESVAEYPYEQY
V gene: TRBV30; CDR3 protein: AGRITYEQY
V gene: TRBV7-9; CDR3 protein: ASSLAAGGTDTQY
V gene: TRBV19; CDR3 protein: ASNPGTANYGYT
V gene: TRBV30; CDR3 protein: AWSPGQGWQPQH
V gene: TRBV5-1; CDR3 protein: ASSPGQNTGELF
V gene: TRBV29-1; CDR3 protein: SVDMSVQETQY
V gene: TRBV29-1; CDR3 protein: SVEDSRTDTQY
V gene: TRBV5-1; CDR3 protein: ASSHPGLTNYGYT
V gene: TRBV29-1; CDR3 protein: SALWTGKETQY
V gene: TRBV5-6; CDR3 protein: ASSLLLSSATGELF
V gene: TRBV7-9; CDR3 protein: ASSKGTQGEQY
V gene: TRBV6-5; CDR3 protein: ASTYRGPKGETQY
V gene: TRBV6-5; CDR3 protein: ASSLAGGTEETQY
V gene: TRBV28; CDR3 protein: ASSLGQANSPLH
V gene: TRBV30; CDR3 protein: AWDGRGEETQY
V gene: TRBV25-1; CDR3 protein: ASSAGGPSTDTQY
V gene: TRBV30; CDR3 protein: AWSRGGDTEAF
V gene: TRBV15; CDR3 protein: ATSTWGLPGTDTQY
V gene: TRBV19; CDR3 protein: ASSPMTSGAHEQY
V gene: TRBV25-1; CDR3 protein: ASSEADLLQETQY
V gene: TRBV29-1; CDR3 protein: SVRTGSGNTIY
V gene: TRBV27; CDR3 protein: ASSLPGYGYT
V gene: TRBV30; CDR3 protein: AWSDPSGGAETQY
V gene: TRBV11-2; CDR3 protein: ASSFGGAYNEQF
V gene: TRBV7-8; CDR3 protein: ASRQLAETQY